These 8 T cell receptor beta chains originate from one sample sequenced in a study of shared clonotypes between healthy human individuals. Sequencing was performed with immunoSEQ multiplex PCR; in TCRdb, only in-frame clones are kept and a portion is missing. The table lists around 330,000 clones, around 72% of them singletons. Sequenced sample: memory CD4+ T cells sorted from blood. Subset noted: CD45RA-negative fraction. All receptors derive from a man aged 25 to 40 in good health.

V usage is TRBV9 and J usage is TRBJ2-2; D is uncertain. V dropped 3 bases and J dropped 0 bases, with 12 bases sitting between them. The CDR3 is made up of 16 amino acids. Germline CDR1 SGDLS, CDR2 YYNGEE. The CDR3 region is CASSESIVANTGELFF. The CDR3 region has the DNA TGTGCCAGCAGCGAGTCCATCGTCGCGAACACCGGGGAGCTGTTTTTT.

This clone was seen a handful of times. The chain uses TRBV10-3 and TRBJ2-7, with 10 nucleotides matching TRBD2. Germline CDR1 ENHRY, CDR2 SYGVKD. J gave up 5 bases and V 5 bases, and 3 bases lay outside the gene matches. CDR3 length: 13 residues. In DNA, the CDR3 is TGTGCCATCAGTAAGCGGGGGGGAGACGAGCAGTACTTC. Translated, it gives CAISKRGGDEQYF.

The chain carries TRBV19 and TRBJ1-3; D gene ambiguous. Germline V lookup: CDR1 LNHDA, CDR2 SQIVND (reference sequence). The CDR3 extends over 13 amino acids. V lost 8 bases and J 2 bases, leaving 10 bases between the germline ends. DNA for the CDR3: TGTGCCAGTGCAGACGGAACTGGAAACACCATATATTTT. Translation gives CASADGTGNTIYF.

The genes are TRBV28 and TRBJ2-2; a weak D match, TRBD2 (5 bases). The CDR3 is made up of 13 amino acids. Germline assignment: CDR1 MDHEN and CDR2 SYDVKM. V lost 9 bases to trimming and J lost 7 bases, with 15 bases between them. CDR3 region: CASAKLGLGELFF. CDR3 nucleotides: TGTGCCAGTGCAAAACTTGGACTCGGGGAGCTGTTTTTT.

V and J are TRBV15 and TRBJ2-3; D not resolved. The CDR3 spans 14 residues. V was pared by 5 bases and J by 5 bases, with 14 bases between. CDR1 LNHNV and CDR2 YYDKDF come from the germline V gene (reference sequence). As DNA, the CDR3 is TGTGCCACCAGCGAAACAGAAATAAGAGATACGCAGTATTTT. It codes for CATSETEIRDTQYF.

The chain couples TRBV9 to TRBJ2-7; 13 nucleotides align to TRBD2. Germline CDR1 and CDR2: SGDLS and YYNGEE. V dropped 4 bases and J dropped 6; count of bases not matched to a gene: 10. The CDR3 is made up of 16 amino acids. The CDR3 DNA is TGTGCCAGCAGCCCCCGGACTAGCGGGAGCCTAGCCGAGCAGTACTTC. Translation gives CASSPRTSGSLAEQYF.

This rearrangement joins TRBV19 to TRBJ2-1; the D is unclear. With 7 bases removed from V and 0 bases from J, the gap between germline ends came to 16 bases. Germline loops: CDR1 LNHDA, CDR2 SQIVND (reference sequence). This CDR3 has 16 amino acids. The CDR3 reads CASNVGPYGSYNEQFF. The DNA for the CDR3 is TGTGCCAGTAACGTAGGGCCGTATGGCTCCTACAATGAGCAGTTCTTC.

The chain employs TRBV25-1 and TRBJ2-1, with D maybe TRBD1 (6 bases). Germline assignment: CDR1 MGHDK and CDR2 SYGVNS. V lost 5 bases and J lost 0, with 17 bases in between. The CDR3 is 17 residues long. The DNA of the CDR3 is TGTGCCAGCAGTAGCCCCGATGCAGGGGCCTCCTACAATGAGCAGTTCTTC. Its protein product is CASSSPDAGASYNEQFF. The full variable domain, its missing parts supplied by reference TRBV25-1 and TRBJ2-1, is EADIYQTPRYLVIGTGKKITLECSQTMGHDKMYWYQQDPGMELHLIHYSYGVNSTEKGDLSSESTVSRIRTEHFPLTLESARPSHTSQYLCASSSPDAGASYNEQFFGPGTRLTVL.